This T cell receptor (beta chain) was found in a study of cytomegalovirus exposure and HLA in healthy donors. The PCR contained 60 Vbeta and 13 Jbeta primers. Some clones are missing from TCRdb's copy, which holds only in-frame ones; the method was immunoSEQ multiplex PCR. Among 95,000 to 100,000 clones listed, approximately 80% were seen once. Looked up from germline, CDR1 is MNHEY and CDR2 is SVGAGI. V trimming: 6 bases; J trimming: 5 bases; junction bases outside the gene matches: 6. The CDR3 totals 13 residues. The chain employs TRBV6-5 and TRBJ2-7, with 8 bases fitting TRBD1. The clonotype originates from a female donor in good health and CMV-seronegative. The material sequenced was PBMCs. CDR3 DNA sequence: TGTGCCAGCAGACTGACAGGGGTAAACGAGCAGTACTTC. Translation: CASRLTGVNEQYF.